The 32 T cell receptor beta chains reported below all come from one sample, sequenced in a study of identical twins. MiXCR, applied by TCRdb to the 5' RACE reads, yields one record per CDR3 protein. Of under 300,000 distinct CDR3 sequences listed, approximately 8.3% are singletons. The same data also contributed to another study, on yellow fever vaccine responses in identical twins.

Sequencing used CD8+ T cells sorted from blood. These TCRs come from a woman between 18 and 29 years old in good health.

This clonotype was found a few times. This chain connects TRBV24-1 to TRBJ2-7, with D possibly called TRBD1 or TRBD2 (6 bases each). This CDR3 has 15 residues. V lost 3 bases to trimming and J lost 5 bases, with 16 bases between them. Germline CDR1 is KGHDR and CDR2 is SFDVKD. DNA for the CDR3: TGTGCCACCAGTGATCCGAGTGGGGGGACAAACGAGCAGTACTTC. This translates into CATSDPSGGTNEQYF.

This clonotype was seen ten or more times. CDR3 in amino acids: CASSQVAGQAYEQYF. In DNA, the CDR3 is TGTGCCAGCAGCCAAGTGGCCGGACAGGCCTACGAGCAGTACTTC. V usage is TRBV14 and J usage is TRBJ2-7, with 7 bases matching TRBD1. The length of the CDR3 is 15 residues. Germline V lookup: CDR1 SGHDN, CDR2 FVKESK. J gave up 2 bases and V 1 base, and 5 bases lay outside the gene matches. Drawing the rest from reference TRBV14 and TRBJ2-7, the complete variable domain is EAGVTQFPSHSVIEKGQTVTLRCDPISGHDNLYWYRRVMGKEIKFLLHFVKESKQDESGMPNNRFLAERTGGTYSTLKVQPAELEDSGVYFCASSQVAGQAYEQYFGPGTRLTVT.

At least ten counts were recorded for this clonotype. The rearrangement joins TRBV29-1 to TRBJ2-7; D might be TRBD2 (5 bases). This CDR3 spans 13 amino acids. The V gene lost 7 bases and the J gene lost 2 bases, with 15 bases spanning the gap. From germline, CDR1 is SQVTM and CDR2 ANQGSEA. In DNA, the CDR3 is TGCAGCGCCAGAGGGCCAGACACCTACGAGCAGTACTTC. This encodes CSARGPDTYEQYF.

This clonotype came up many times. The chain couples TRBV28 to TRBJ2-7, with D possibly called TRBD1 or TRBD2 (6 bases each). V dropped 2 bases and J dropped 6 bases, with 20 bases sitting between them. CDR1 and CDR2 (germline): MDHEN, SYDVKM. The CDR3 spans 16 residues. DNA of the CDR3: TGTGCCAGCAGTTTAATAGACAAAGGGGGGACGGGCGAGCAGTACTTC. Protein: CASSLIDKGGTGEQYF.

This clonotype was counted only a few times. The rearrangement joins TRBV28 to TRBJ1-3; tentatively, D is TRBD1 (5 bases). Looked up from germline, CDR1 is MDHEN and CDR2 is SYDVKM. Trimming took 8 bases from V and 1 from J, leaving 15 bases between them. CDR3 length: 15 residues. The CDR3 DNA sequence: TGTGCCAGCCGGGACTGGGCGGATTCTGGAAACACCATATATTTT. It is translated as CASRDWADSGNTIYF.

This clonotype was observed at least ten times. V and J are TRBV29-1 and TRBJ2-5; 11 nucleotides align to TRBD2. Germline V gene lookup returns CDR1 SQVTM and CDR2 ANQGSEA. The CDR3 has 17 amino acids. Unmatched junction bases numbered 15, after V lost 6 bases and J lost 3 bases. The CDR3 DNA reads TGCAGCGTAGAATTAGCGGGAGGGATTGCCGGGGAAGAGACCCAGTACTTC. The encoded protein is CSVELAGGIAGEETQYF.

The J gene is TRBJ2-7, the V gene TRBV28; 8 bases map to TRBD1. This CDR3 contains 16 residues. Germline values: CDR1 MDHEN, CDR2 SYDVKM. J lost 2 bases, V lost 7 bases, and 13 bases had no gene match. CDR3 in amino acids: CASKHNTRGLTYEQYF. The CDR3 DNA follows: TGTGCCAGCAAGCATAACACCAGGGGGCTCACCTACGAGCAGTACTTC.

A few counts support this clonotype. The chain recombines TRBV27 with TRBJ2-2; tentative D call: TRBD1 (5 bases). The CDR3 has 14 residues. Trimming stripped 3 bases from V and 4 bases from J, with 9 bases between. Germline V lookup: CDR1 MNHEY, CDR2 SMNVEV (reference sequence). The CDR3 nucleotides are TGTGCCAGCAGTTTGCCAGGGTTCACCGGGGAGCTGTTTTTT. As protein: CASSLPGFTGELFF.

The V gene is TRBV27, the J gene TRBJ2-5, with D perhaps matching TRBD1 or TRBD2 (5 bases each). CDR1 and CDR2 (germline): MNHEY, SMNVEV (reference sequence). V shed 6 bases and J shed 5 bases, with 16 bases lying between them. The CDR3 loop spans 14 amino acids. The DNA of the CDR3 is TGTGCCAGCAGCCCCCCGGGGCACGTTGAGACCCAGTACTTC. Encoded protein: CASSPPGHVETQYF.

This clonotype was found a few times. V is TRBV4-2 and J is TRBJ2-7, with a possible D match to TRBD2 (5 bases). The CDR3 is 14 residues long. CDR1 is LGHNA and CDR2 is YNFKEQ in the germline V gene. Trimming stripped 4 bases from V and 5 bases from J, with 15 bases between. Written as DNA, the CDR3 is TGTGCCAGCAGCCTCGGGATCCCTGTCCACGAGCAGTACTTC. Its translation is CASSLGIPVHEQYF.

This clonotype was found many times. The genes are TRBV14 and TRBJ1-1; D unresolved. Germline V lookup: CDR1 SGHDN, CDR2 FVKESK. Trimming cost V 1 base and J 3 bases, with 6 bases left between them. The CDR3 loop spans 13 amino acids. The CDR3 spells CASSQVEHTEAFF. CDR3 coding DNA: TGTGCCAGCAGCCAAGTGGAACACACTGAAGCTTTCTTT.

This clonotype has a count of ten or more. The chain joins TRBV29-1 to TRBJ2-2; possibly TRBD2 for D (5 bases). The germline gives CDR1 SQVTM, CDR2 ANQGSEA. The CDR3 totals 15 residues. The ends were cut back, 0 bases at V and 1 base at J, with 9 bases in the middle. Written as DNA, the CDR3 is TGCAGCGTTGAAGACGGGATGAGGAACACCGGGGAGCTGTTTTTT. Protein sequence: CSVEDGMRNTGELFF.

Only a few counts were recorded for this clonotype. V gene TRBV7-9 combines with J gene TRBJ2-4, with a tentative D call TRBD2 (5 bases). This CDR3 is 16 amino acids long. Germline V gene lookup returns CDR1 SEHNR and CDR2 FQNEAQ (reference sequence). V lost 0 bases and J 7 bases, leaving 16 bases between the germline ends. The CDR3 is CASSLAPRPEENIQYF. Written as DNA, the CDR3 is TGTGCCAGCAGCTTAGCCCCCAGGCCGGAGGAGAACATTCAGTACTTC.

The rearrangement links TRBV7-9 to TRBJ2-3; 13 positions match TRBD2. The CDR3 loop spans 16 amino acids. Germline V lookup: CDR1 SEHNR, CDR2 FQNEAQ (reference sequence). The V and J ends lost 6 bases and 6 bases, in that order; junction bases with no gene match: 9. CDR3 nucleotide sequence: TGTGCCAGCAGGAAACTAGCGGGGGGGCAGGCCGATACGCAGTATTTT. This sequence encodes CASRKLAGGQADTQYF.

This clonotype has a handful of counts. V is TRBV7-2 and J is TRBJ2-1; TRBD1 might be the D (7 bases). V gave up 5 bases and J gave up 9 bases, with 20 bases separating them. This CDR3 has 15 amino acids. CDR1 and CDR2 from the germline V gene are SGHTA and FQGNSA. The CDR3 loop is CASSPGDWRDSEQFF. CDR3 in DNA: TGTGCCAGCAGCCCAGGGGACTGGCGGGACAGTGAGCAGTTCTTC.

V gene TRBV6-1 combines with J gene TRBJ2-3, with 10 bases lining up with TRBD1. In germline, CDR1 is MNHNS, CDR2 SASEGT. V shed 5 bases and J 7 bases; nucleotides not matched to a gene: 9. This CDR3 has 15 residues. In DNA form, the CDR3 reads TGTGCCAGCAGTACCAGGGACAGGGGTTCACATACGCAGTATTTT. This encodes CASSTRDRGSHTQYF.

The table lists this clonotype with many counts. The J gene is TRBJ2-3, the V gene TRBV29-1; 7 nucleotides align to TRBD1. J lost 6 bases, V lost 4 bases, and 13 bases had no gene match. CDR1 SQVTM and CDR2 ANQGSEA come from the germline V gene. The length of the CDR3 is 15 residues. The chain's CDR3 is CSVAITGTEEDTQYF. CDR3 nucleotide sequence: TGCAGCGTTGCCATTACCGGGACAGAAGAGGATACGCAGTATTTT.

This clonotype was detected a few times. The chain couples TRBV9 to TRBJ2-3, with 7 bases identical to TRBD2. Losses at the gene ends were 1 base for V and 4 bases for J; bases not matched to a gene: 9. CDR1 and CDR2 (germline): SGDLS, YYNGEE. This CDR3 has 16 amino acids. The CDR3 spells CASSVREETSADTQYF. CDR3 in DNA: TGTGCCAGCAGCGTAAGGGAAGAAACTAGCGCAGATACGCAGTATTTT.

This sequence joins TRBV2 and TRBJ2-1, with 7 bases lining up with TRBD1. Germline loops: CDR1 SNHLY, CDR2 FYNNEI. This CDR3 is built from 17 residues. V trimming: 6 bases; J trimming: 0 bases; junction bases outside the gene matches: 11. The CDR3 reads CASSPSWGQSSYNEQFF. The CDR3 nucleotides are TGTGCCAGCAGCCCCTCTTGGGGACAGTCCTCCTACAATGAGCAGTTCTTC. Variable domain in full (rest from reference TRBV2 and TRBJ2-1): EPEVTQTPSHQVTQMGQEVILRCVPISNHLYFYWYRQILGQKVEFLVSFYNNEISEKSEIFDDQFSVERPDGSNFTLKIRSTKLEDSAMYFCASSPSWGQSSYNEQFFGPGTRLTVL.

This clonotype came up a few times. The chain carries TRBV24-1 and TRBJ2-2; perhaps D is TRBD1 or TRBD2 (5 bases each). V lost 5 bases, J lost 1 base, and 13 bases lay in between. This CDR3 contains 16 residues. From germline, CDR1 is KGHDR and CDR2 SFDVKD. The CDR3, as DNA: TGTGCCACCAGTGGTTGGGACCCCCTGAACACCGGGGAGCTGTTTTTT. Translating gives CATSGWDPLNTGELFF.

The gene calls are TRBV27 and TRBJ2-4, with D perhaps matching TRBD1 (5 bases). CDR1 is MNHEY, CDR2 SMNVEV, per germline (reference sequence). The length of the CDR3 is 17 residues. V lost 6 bases and J lost 3, with 21 bases in between. The CDR3 sequence: CASSSAWQGSVKNIQYF. Written as DNA, the CDR3 is TGTGCCAGCAGCTCGGCCTGGCAGGGTTCCGTCAAAAACATTCAGTACTTC.

The chain is built from TRBV2 and TRBJ2-7, with 9 bases that match TRBD1. This CDR3 region has 14 residues. Germline assignment: CDR1 SNHLY and CDR2 FYNNEI. Trimming took 6 bases from V and 5 from J; bases not matched to a gene: 8. In DNA form, the CDR3 reads TGTGCCAGCAGCACTAGGGACAGGGTACACGAGCAGTACTTC. Protein product: CASSTRDRVHEQYF.

The chain has TRBV7-6 and TRBJ2-5, with TRBD2 matching 8 bases. CDR1 SGHVS and CDR2 FNYEAQ come from the germline V gene. This CDR3 spans 13 amino acids. Trimming at V came to 5 bases and at J to 5 bases, leaving 4 bases not matched to a gene. Here the CDR3 DNA reads TGTGCCAGCAGCCCCACTAGCGGTGAGACCCAGTACTTC. It translates to CASSPTSGETQYF.

The sample holds a few counts of this clonotype. The rearrangement joins TRBV28 to TRBJ2-5; no reliable D call. V was trimmed by 6 bases and J by 2 bases, leaving 13 bases between them. CDR1 is MDHEN, CDR2 SYDVKM, per germline. The CDR3 is 14 residues long. The CDR3 loop reads CASRRHSLQETQYF. In nucleotides, the CDR3 is TGTGCCAGCAGAAGACATAGTCTGCAAGAGACCCAGTACTTC.

The gene calls are TRBV6-4 and TRBJ1-1; TRBD1 is a possible D gene (5 bases). This CDR3 contains 14 residues. Germline V CDR1 and CDR2: MRHNA, SNTAGT. V lost 2 bases and J lost 1, with 8 bases in between. The CDR3 nucleotides read TGTGCCAGCAGTGACGGGGGGGAGAACACTGAAGCTTTCTTT. Its translation: CASSDGGENTEAFF.

This clonotype has just a few counts. The chain links TRBV6-5 to TRBJ1-4; D remains ambiguous. The CDR3 is 14 residues long. Germline lookup yields CDR1 MNHEY and CDR2 SVGAGI. V lost 0 bases, J lost 8 bases, and 10 bases lay in between. This chain's CDR3 is CASSYSTGGEKLFF. The CDR3 nucleotides are TGTGCCAGCAGTTACTCGACGGGTGGAGAAAAACTGTTTTTT.

The V call is TRBV2, the J call TRBJ2-6; the D call may be TRBD1 or TRBD2 (5 bases each). CDR3 length equals 14 residues. Germline loops: CDR1 SNHLY, CDR2 FYNNEI. The germline V and J ends were trimmed by 8 bases and 4 bases, with 12 bases remaining between them. Here the CDR3 reads CASYRGAGANVLTF. CDR3 DNA: TGTGCCAGCTATCGAGGGGCGGGGGCCAACGTCCTGACTTTC.

The CDR3 nucleotides are TGTGCCAGCAGCGGGGGGGGCAGAGTCACAGATACGCAGTATTTT. This gives the protein CASSGGGRVTDTQYF. V and J are TRBV7-2 and TRBJ2-3, with a possible D match to TRBD2 (7 bases). Deletions cut 5 bases from V and 2 bases from J, with 14 bases between. The germline V gene encodes CDR1 SGHTA and CDR2 FQGNSA. The CDR3 runs to 15 residues. Using reference TRBV7-2 and TRBJ2-3 for the parts outside the CDR3, the full variable domain is GAGVSQSPSNKVTEKGKDVELRCDPISGHTALYWYRQSLGQGLEFLIYFQGNSAPDKSGLPSDRFSAERTGGSVSTLTIQRTQQEDSAVYLCASSGGGRVTDTQYFGPGTRLTVL.

The V and J genes are TRBV12-3 or TRBV12-4 and TRBJ2-3, with TRBD2 matching 14 bases. The CDR3 is made up of 18 amino acids. The V and J ends lost 6 bases and 1 base, in that order; junction bases with no gene match: 9. CDR3 protein: CASSTGLAGVGGTDTQYF. The CDR3 bases are TGTGCCAGCAGCACGGGACTAGCGGGAGTGGGGGGCACAGATACGCAGTATTTT.

The gene calls are TRBV7-4 and TRBJ2-4; D possibly matches TRBD1 or TRBD2 (5 bases each). Trimming removed 5 bases at V and 0 bases at J, with 14 bases between. CDR1 is SGHVT and CDR2 is SQSDAQ in the germline V gene. The CDR3 sequence is 16 residues long. The CDR3 is CASSPFGDVAKNIQYF. CDR3 nucleotides: TGTGCCAGCAGCCCATTCGGGGACGTAGCCAAAAACATTCAGTACTTC.

The V and J genes are TRBV20-1 and TRBJ2-2, with D unclear. The V end lost 0 bases, the J end lost 6 bases, and 17 bases lay between the germline ends. Germline V CDR1 and CDR2: DFQATT, SNEGSKA (reference sequence). The CDR3 totals 16 residues. CDR3 loop: CSAREIGPAPAGELFF. The CDR3 bases are TGCAGTGCTAGAGAGATAGGGCCCGCCCCCGCCGGGGAGCTGTTTTTT.

This clonotype showed up just a few times. The CDR3 spells CASSLRTLIAGGVSEQYF. The CDR3 nucleotides read TGTGCCAGCAGCTTACGCACTCTGATAGCGGGTGGAGTAAGCGAGCAGTACTTC. The chain recombines TRBV7-2 with TRBJ2-7; TRBD2 agrees at 7 bases. The V and J ends lost 2 bases and 6 bases, in that order; junction bases with no gene match: 19. The CDR3 spans 18 residues. Germline CDR1 and CDR2: SGHTA and FQGNSA. Based on the CDR3 plus reference TRBV7-2 and TRBJ2-7, the full variable domain is GAGVSQSPSNKVTEKGKDVELRCDPISGHTALYWYRQSLGQGLEFLIYFQGNSAPDKSGLPSDRFSAERTGGSVSTLTIQRTQQEDSAVYLCASSLRTLIAGGVSEQYFGPGTRLTVT.